The 3 T cell receptor beta chains given below trace back to one sample, sequenced in a study of blood T cell repertoires in COVID-19. Assay: immunoSEQ multiplex PCR; the TCRdb copy retains only in-frame clones and omits some. The sample records approximately 300,000 clones, approximately 90% being singletons. The material sequenced was peripheral blood. These receptors were obtained from a woman aged 40 to 50 with acute or convalescent COVID-19.

The J gene is TRBJ2-3, the V gene TRBV4-1, with a possible D match to TRBD2 (6 bases). The V end lost 1 base, the J end lost 5 bases, and 19 bases lay between the germline ends. Germline loops: CDR1 MGHRA, CDR2 YSYEKL. CDR3 length: 17 amino acids. The CDR3 coding sequence is TGCGCCAGCAGCCAAGGTTTTAGCGGTCCCCTCGGAGATACGCAGTATTTT. It translates to CASSQGFSGPLGDTQYF.

The chain couples TRBV29-1 to TRBJ1-2; 10 bases align to TRBD1. The CDR3 extends over 14 amino acids. The germline V gene encodes CDR1 SQVTM and CDR2 ANQGSEA. The J segment lost 8 bases and the V segment lost 6 bases, leaving 12 bases of the junction unmatched. In nucleotides, the CDR3 is TGCAGCGTCGCCGGGACAGGGGCTATTTCGGGCTACACCTTC. Translation gives CSVAGTGAISGYTF.

V gene TRBV12-5 combines with J gene TRBJ2-3, with 7 bases matching TRBD1. The germline CDR1 and CDR2 sequences are LGHNT and FRNRAP. CDR3 length: 16 amino acids. J gave up 9 bases and V 4 bases, and 16 bases lay outside the gene matches. As DNA, the CDR3 is TGTGCTAGTGGTTCCCCTGGGGACAGCATATGGGGGACGCAGTATTTT. It is translated as CASGSPGDSIWGTQYF.